The 8 T cell receptor beta chains reported below all come from one sample, sequenced in a study of T-cell reconstitution after alpha-beta-depleted transplantation in children. Molecular barcoding with unique molecular identifiers was used for the TCRbeta library. TCRdb reanalysed the PCR reads using MiXCR and keeps one entry per CDR3 protein. The sample lists hundreds of thousands of distinct CDR3 sequences; around 10% were seen once. Sequenced material: peripheral blood, taken 180 days after TCRalphabeta/CD19-depleted stem cell transplant. The receptors shown here come from a male patient aged 2-9 years who had a stem cell transplant for chronic granulomatous disease, so the T cells may come from the graft donor.

This clonotype was seen a handful of times. The V gene is TRBV2, the J gene TRBJ2-6, with D perhaps matching TRBD1 (5 bases). The ends were cut back, 1 base at V and 2 bases at J, with 9 bases in the middle. Germline V gives CDR1 SNHLY, CDR2 FYNNEI. There are 16 residues in the CDR3. The CDR3 spells CASSEGGRAGANVLTF. The CDR3 DNA is TGTGCCAGCAGTGAAGGGGGCAGGGCTGGGGCCAACGTCCTGACTTTC.

The table lists this clonotype with many counts. The V and J genes are TRBV27 and TRBJ1-1; D remains ambiguous. Germline values: CDR1 MNHEY, CDR2 SMNVEV (reference sequence). Between the trimmed V and J ends, which lost 3 bases and 0 bases, there was a span of 11 bases. This CDR3 has 15 residues. The CDR3 protein is CASSFGSMMNTEAFF. The CDR3 bases are TGTGCCAGCAGTTTCGGCAGTATGATGAACACTGAAGCTTTCTTT.

Many counts were recorded for this clonotype. The rearrangement uses TRBV5-1 and TRBJ2-7; 7 bases are shared with TRBD2. CDR3 length: 16 residues. Germline lookup yields CDR1 SGHRS and CDR2 YFSETQ. V was pared by 1 base and J by 0 bases, with 7 bases of the junction left unmatched. In DNA, the CDR3 is TGCGCCAGCAGCTTGAGTCTCGGGAGGAGCTCCTACGAGCAGTACTTC. Its translation: CASSLSLGRSSYEQYF. Full variable domain (rest looked up from reference TRBV5-1 and TRBJ2-7): KAGVTQTPRYLIKTRGQQVTLSCSPISGHRSVSWYQQTPGQGLQFLFEYFSETQRNKGNFPGRFSGRQFSNSRSEMNVSTLELGDSALYLCASSLSLGRSSYEQYFGPGTRLTVT.

In this sample, this clonotype turned up a few times. The chain joins TRBV12-3 or TRBV12-4 to TRBJ1-2; possible D gene TRBD1, 6 bases. Trimming removed 4 bases at V and 5 bases at J, with 20 bases between. The CDR3 is made up of 16 amino acids. CDR3 loop: CASSSLIDRRQYGYTF. The CDR3 DNA reads TGTGCCAGCAGTTCTCTAATAGACAGGCGGCAGTATGGCTACACCTTC.

This clonotype has ten or more counts. The chain links TRBV4-2 to TRBJ2-5, with D perhaps TRBD2 (7 bases). V lost 2 bases, J lost 5 bases, and 15 bases lay in between. Germline V lookup: CDR1 LGHNA, CDR2 YNFKEQ. This CDR3 contains 15 residues. CDR3 region: CASSQLSGTSETQYF. CDR3 bases: TGTGCCAGCAGCCAACTCAGCGGGACATCGGAGACCCAGTACTTC.

A word on this clonotype: A much larger clone lies a single base off, so this may be a read error. This sequence joins TRBV27 and TRBJ2-7; possibly TRBD1 for D (5 bases). CDR1 and CDR2 from the germline V gene are MNHEY and SMNVEV (reference sequence). Trimming left V 5 bases short and J 5 bases short, with 16 bases between. The CDR3 length is 14 residues. The CDR3 is CASSIQVAVNEQYF. In DNA, the CDR3 is TGTGCCAGCAGTATACAGGTGGCGGTCAACGAGCAGTACTTC.

This clonotype was observed many times. The CDR3 nucleotides read TGCGCCAGCAGCATTCAACAGCCGAGGGGCGAGCAGTACTTC. This gives the protein CASSIQQPRGEQYF. J is TRBJ2-7 and V is TRBV5-1; D could derive from TRBD1 or TRBD2 (5 bases each). CDR3 length: 14 residues. The V gene's germline CDR1 is SGHRS and CDR2 YFSETQ. V lost 4 bases and J 6 bases, leaving 17 bases between the germline ends.

The sample holds many counts of this clonotype. The gene calls are TRBV12-3 or TRBV12-4 and TRBJ1-1; 11 bases fit TRBD1. The CDR3 is made up of 12 amino acids. The junction had 2 bases not matched to a gene; V was cut back by 6 bases and J by 8 bases. CDR3 in DNA: TGTGCCAGCAGCCGGACAGGGGGCGAAGCTTTCTTT. It yields the protein CASSRTGGEAFF.